This TCR beta chain was profiled in a study of blood T cell repertoires in COVID-19. Study-wide background: In each case, the material was cDNA or gDNA derived from T cells, B-cell-depleted T cells, or PBMCs.

Participant-reported clinical history was the basis for cohort assignment. This CDR3 is built from 15 residues. With 1 base removed from V and 7 bases from J, the gap between germline ends came to 14 bases. Germline V gene lookup returns CDR1 SGHAT and CDR2 FQDESV (reference sequence). The repertoire was sequenced with immunoSEQ multiplex PCR; TCRdb's copy has only in-frame clones and lacks some. This table holds approximately 200,000 clones, 70% to 90% found once. The chain carries TRBV11-1 and TRBJ2-1; a possible D gene is TRBD2 (6 bases). Sequenced: PBMCs or T cells enriched from blood (not recorded which). The receptor was isolated from a man between 35 and 55 years old who had recovered from COVID-19. The CDR3 here is CASSLGEEGRNEQFF. CDR3 coding DNA: TGTGCCAGCAGCTTAGGAGAAGAGGGGAGGAATGAGCAGTTCTTC.